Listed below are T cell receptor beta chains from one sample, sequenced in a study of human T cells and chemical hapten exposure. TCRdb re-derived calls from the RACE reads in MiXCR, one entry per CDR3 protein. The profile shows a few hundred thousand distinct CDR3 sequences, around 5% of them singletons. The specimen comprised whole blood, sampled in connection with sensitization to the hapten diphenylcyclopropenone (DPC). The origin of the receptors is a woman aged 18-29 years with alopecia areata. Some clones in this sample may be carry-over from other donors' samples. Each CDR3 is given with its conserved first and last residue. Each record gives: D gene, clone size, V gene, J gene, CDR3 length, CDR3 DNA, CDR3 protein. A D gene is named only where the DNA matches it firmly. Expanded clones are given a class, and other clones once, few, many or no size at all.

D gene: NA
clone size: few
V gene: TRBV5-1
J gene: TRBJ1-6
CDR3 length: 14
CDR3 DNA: TGCGCCAGCAGCTTGGATCAGGGGTTAACACCCCTCCACTTT
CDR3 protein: CASSLDQGLTPLHF

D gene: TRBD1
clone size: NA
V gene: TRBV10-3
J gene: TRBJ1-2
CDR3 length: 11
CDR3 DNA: TGTGCCATCAGTGAAGGGACAGGGAACTCCTTC
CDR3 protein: CAISEGTGNSF

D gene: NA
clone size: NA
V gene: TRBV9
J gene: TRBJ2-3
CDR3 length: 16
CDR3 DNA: TGTGCCAGCAGCGTAGGGCCCGGGGGCAACGCAGATACGCAGTATTTT
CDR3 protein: CASSVGPGGNADTQYF

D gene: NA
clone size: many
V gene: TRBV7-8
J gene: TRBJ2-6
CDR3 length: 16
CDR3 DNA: TGTGCCAGCAGCTTAGGGCGGTCCTCTGGGGCCAACGTCCTGACTTTC
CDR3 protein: CASSLGRSSGANVLTF

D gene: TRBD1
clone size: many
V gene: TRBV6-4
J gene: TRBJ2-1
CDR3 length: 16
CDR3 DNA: TGTGCCAGCAGTGACTCCGGGACAGGGGGGAGCGATGAGCAGTTCTTC
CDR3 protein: CASSDSGTGGSDEQFF

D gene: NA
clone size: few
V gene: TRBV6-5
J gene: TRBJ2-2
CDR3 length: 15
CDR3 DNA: TGTGCCAGCAGGCGGGGGACAGTGAACACCGGGGAGCTGTTTTTT
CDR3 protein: CASRRGTVNTGELFF

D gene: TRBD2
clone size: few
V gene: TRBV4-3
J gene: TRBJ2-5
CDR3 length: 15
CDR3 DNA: TGCGCCAGCAGCCAAGGGACTAGCCCCGAAGAGACCCAGTACTTC
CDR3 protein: CASSQGTSPEETQYF

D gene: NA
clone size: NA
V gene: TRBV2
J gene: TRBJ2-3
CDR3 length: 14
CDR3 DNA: TGTGCCAGCAACCAATGGCAGGGCCCAGATTCGCAGTATTTT
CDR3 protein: CASNQWQGPDSQYF

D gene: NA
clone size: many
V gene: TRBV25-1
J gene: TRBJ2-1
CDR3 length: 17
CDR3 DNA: TGTGCCAGCAGTGACGCGCCCAGGGGCAGCTCCTACAATGAGCAGTTCTTC
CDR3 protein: CASSDAPRGSSYNEQFF

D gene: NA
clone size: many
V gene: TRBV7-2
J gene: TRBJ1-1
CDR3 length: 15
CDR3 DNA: TGTGCCAGCAGCCTGGCGGGAATTGTGGGGGGTGAAGCTTTCTTT
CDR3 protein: CASSLAGIVGGEAFF

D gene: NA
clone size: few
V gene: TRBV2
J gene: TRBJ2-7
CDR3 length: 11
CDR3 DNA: TGTGCCAGCAGTCGTAGGCCCGAGCAGTACTTC
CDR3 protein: CASSRRPEQYF

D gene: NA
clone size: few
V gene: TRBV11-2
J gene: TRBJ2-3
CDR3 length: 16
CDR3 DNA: TGTGCCAGCAGCCCTGGGGGGCAGGGTGGGACAGATACGCAGTATTTT
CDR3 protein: CASSPGGQGGTDTQYF

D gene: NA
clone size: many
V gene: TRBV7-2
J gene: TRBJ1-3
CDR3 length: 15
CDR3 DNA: TGTGCCAGCAGCTTAGCGGGGCTTGCTGGAAACACCATATATTTT
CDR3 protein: CASSLAGLAGNTIYF

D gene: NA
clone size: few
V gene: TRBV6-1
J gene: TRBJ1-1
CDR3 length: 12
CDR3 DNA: TGTGCCAGCAGTGAAGGTTTTTTAGAAGCTTTCTTT
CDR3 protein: CASSEGFLEAFF

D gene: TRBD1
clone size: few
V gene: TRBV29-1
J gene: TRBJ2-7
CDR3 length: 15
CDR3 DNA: TGCAGCGTTCAATTGATAGCGACAGGGGTCTCCGAGCAGTACTTC
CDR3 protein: CSVQLIATGVSEQYF

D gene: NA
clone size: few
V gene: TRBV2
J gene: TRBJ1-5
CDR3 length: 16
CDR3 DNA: TGTGCCAGCAGAGATTCGGGGAAAGGAAGCAATCAGCCCCAGCATTTT
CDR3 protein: CASRDSGKGSNQPQHF

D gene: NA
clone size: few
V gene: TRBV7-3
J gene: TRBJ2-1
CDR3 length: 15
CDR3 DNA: TGTGCCAGCAGCTTATTTGCGGGGGCAAACAATGAGCAGTTCTTC
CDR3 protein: CASSLFAGANNEQFF

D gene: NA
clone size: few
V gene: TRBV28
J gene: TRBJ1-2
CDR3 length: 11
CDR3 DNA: TGTGCCCAGCCCAGGACGCATGGCTACACCTTC
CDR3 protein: CAQPRTHGYTF

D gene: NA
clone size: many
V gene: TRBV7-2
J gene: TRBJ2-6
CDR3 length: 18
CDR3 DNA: TGTGCCAGCAGCTTAGGGGGCGGAGCCAGCTCTGGGGCCAACGTCCTGACTTTC
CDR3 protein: CASSLGGGASSGANVLTF

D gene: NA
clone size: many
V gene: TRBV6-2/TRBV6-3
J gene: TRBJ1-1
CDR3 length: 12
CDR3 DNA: TGTGCCAGCAGTCAGGGGCACACTGAAGCTTTCTTT
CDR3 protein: CASSQGHTEAFF

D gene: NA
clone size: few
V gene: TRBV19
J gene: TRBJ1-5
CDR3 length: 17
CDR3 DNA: TGTGCCAGTAGTATAAGTTTCGGATCTGATAGCAATCAGCCCCAGCATTTT
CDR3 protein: CASSISFGSDSNQPQHF

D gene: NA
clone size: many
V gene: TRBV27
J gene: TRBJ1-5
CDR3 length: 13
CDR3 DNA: TGTGCCAGCAGTTTGGGCCTCATTCAGCCCCAGCATTTT
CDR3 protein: CASSLGLIQPQHF

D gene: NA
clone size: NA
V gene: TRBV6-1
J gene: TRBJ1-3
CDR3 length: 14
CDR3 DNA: TGTGCCAGCAGTGAGCGGAACTCTGGAAACACCATATATTTT
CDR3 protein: CASSERNSGNTIYF

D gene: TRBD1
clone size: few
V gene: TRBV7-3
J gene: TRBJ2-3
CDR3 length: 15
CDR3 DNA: TGTGCCAGCAGCTCACAGGGGCCCCTCCCAGATACGCAGTATTTT
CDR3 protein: CASSSQGPLPDTQYF

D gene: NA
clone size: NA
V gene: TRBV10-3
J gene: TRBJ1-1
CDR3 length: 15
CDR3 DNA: TGTGCCATCAGTGTTAGGTCCGTGGGTGAGACTGAAGCTTTCTTT
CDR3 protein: CAISVRSVGETEAFF

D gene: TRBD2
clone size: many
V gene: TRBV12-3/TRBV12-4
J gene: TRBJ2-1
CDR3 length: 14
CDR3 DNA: TGTGCCAGCAGCTTAAGCGGGACCTACAATGAGCAGTTCTTC
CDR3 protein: CASSLSGTYNEQFF

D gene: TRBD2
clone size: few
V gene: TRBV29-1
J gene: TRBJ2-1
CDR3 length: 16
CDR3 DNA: TGCAGCGTTGAAGATCTAGCTAGCGGGGGGATCAATGAGCAGTTCTTC
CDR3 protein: CSVEDLASGGINEQFF